The 23 T cell receptor beta chains below all came from one sample that was sequenced in a study of cytomegalovirus exposure and HLA in healthy donors. Primers for the PCR totalled 60 Vbeta and 13 Jbeta. Profiling relied on immunoSEQ multiplex PCR, and the TCRdb table lists in-frame clones only, not all of them. The sample has about 96,000 clones, 65% to 85% seen once. Sequenced material: PBMCs. The receptors derive from a woman in her 70s in good health and CMV-seropositive.

This chain's CDR3 is CASSPLGQAGDYGYTF. CDR3 in DNA: TGTGCCAGCTCACCTCTGGGACAGGCGGGAGACTATGGCTACACCTTC. This chain joins TRBV18 and TRBJ1-2, with TRBD1 matching 8 bases. The J segment lost 3 bases and the V segment lost 3 bases, leaving 9 bases of the junction unmatched. This CDR3 comprises 16 residues. Germline V gene data show CDR1 as KGHSH and CDR2 as LQKENI.

This chain links TRBV4-2 with TRBJ2-7; 7 bases match TRBD1. The CDR3 totals 13 residues. With 5 bases clipped from V and 3 bases from J, the junction kept 4 bases outside the gene matches. CDR1 and CDR2 from the germline V gene are LGHNA and YNFKEQ. The CDR3 nucleotides read TGTGCCAGCAGCGGGACAGCTAACTACGAGCAGTACTTC. As protein: CASSGTANYEQYF.

The chain is built from TRBV29-1 and TRBJ2-3; 10 bases align to TRBD2. Losses at the gene ends were 6 bases for V and 2 bases for J; bases not matched to a gene: 2. The V gene's germline CDR1 is SQVTM and CDR2 ANQGSEA. This CDR3 has 13 residues. The CDR3 DNA reads TGCAGCGTCGGACTAGCGGTCACAGATACGCAGTATTTT. Translating it yields CSVGLAVTDTQYF.

This clone was picked up a small number of times. The CDR3 DNA reads TGCGCCACCCGACAGGGGCGGAACACTGAAGCTTTCTTT. The encoded protein is CATRQGRNTEAFF. V and J are TRBV10-2 and TRBJ1-1; the match to TRBD1 covers 8 bases. V lost 10 bases and J lost 1; bases outside the gene matches: 5. Germline V gene lookup returns CDR1 WSHSY and CDR2 SAAADI. The length of the CDR3 is 13 residues.

This chain joins TRBV7-9 and TRBJ1-5, with a tentative D call TRBD1 (5 bases). Trimming took off 4 bases at V and 6 bases at J, with 10 bases between the two ends. CDR1 is SEHNR, CDR2 FQNEAQ, per germline (reference sequence). CDR3 length equals 13 residues. DNA of the CDR3: TGTGCCAGCAGCTCGAATCAGGGTCAGCCCCAGCATTTT. Its protein product is CASSSNQGQPQHF.

The chain joins TRBV5-1 to TRBJ2-1, with TRBD2 matching over 11 bases. CDR3 length: 15 amino acids. V was pared by 5 bases and J by 2 bases, with 3 bases of the junction left unmatched. The germline V gene encodes CDR1 SGHRS and CDR2 YFSETQ. CDR3: CASRLAGGPYNEQFF. DNA for the CDR3: TGCGCCAGCAGATTAGCGGGAGGGCCCTACAATGAGCAGTTCTTC.

As concerns this clone: An end of the junction differs from the germline gene, which may be a read error. The chain recombines TRBV2 with TRBJ2-7; D possibly corresponds to TRBD2 (5 bases). This CDR3 is built from 11 residues. Germline CDR1 reads SNHLY; CDR2 reads FYNNEI. CDR3 coding DNA: TGTGTCAGCAGTGCGGGTTACGAGCAGTACTTC. Its protein is CVSSAGYEQYF.

V is TRBV13 and J is TRBJ2-1; 10 bases match TRBD2. After removal of 5 bases from V and 9 bases from J, the junction contained 7 bases not matched to a gene. There are 14 residues in the CDR3. Germline CDR1 and CDR2: PRHDT and FYEKMQ (reference sequence). CDR3 DNA sequence: TGTGCCAGCAGCACGAGCGGGGGGGCGGGTGAGCAGTTCTTC. It encodes CASSTSGGAGEQFF.

The chain has TRBV28 and TRBJ2-7; 8 nucleotides agree with TRBD2. V shed 2 bases and J 4 bases; nucleotides not matched to a gene: 13. Per the germline V gene, CDR1 is MDHEN and CDR2 is SYDVKM. The CDR3 is 17 residues long. In DNA, the CDR3 is TGTGCCAGCAGTTTACCCGTCCTAGCGGGCCCAAGGTACGAGCAGTACTTC. Its protein product is CASSLPVLAGPRYEQYF.

The chain is built from TRBV7-8 and TRBJ1-1, with D possibly being TRBD1 (5 bases). There are 13 residues in the CDR3. The germline CDR1 and CDR2 sequences are SGHVS and FQNEAQ. Trimming removed 3 bases at V and 4 bases at J, with 9 bases between. CDR3 sequence reads: CASSLGGVTEAFF. The CDR3 nucleotides read TGTGCCAGCAGCTTGGGGGGGGTCACTGAAGCTTTCTTT.

The chain employs TRBV28 and TRBJ2-1, with 12 bases lining up with TRBD2. The CDR3 extends over 18 amino acids. The V gene's germline CDR1 is MDHEN and CDR2 SYDVKM. V shed 2 bases, J shed 0 bases, and the junction held 5 bases outside the gene matches. The CDR3 here is CASSLRTSGRSSYNEQFF. CDR3 bases: TGTGCCAGCAGTTTAAGAACTAGCGGGAGGAGCTCCTACAATGAGCAGTTCTTC.

This clone has a single count. The chain employs TRBV4-2 and TRBJ2-1, with 9 bases fitting TRBD2. The V gene's germline CDR1 is LGHNA and CDR2 YNFKEQ. V lost 4 bases to trimming and J lost 9 bases; unmatched junction nucleotides: 13. This CDR3 has 16 amino acids. In DNA, the CDR3 is TGTGCCAGCAGCCCAGTTAGTAGCGGGAGTTATGGTGAGCAGTTCTTC. Amino acid sequence: CASSPVSSGSYGEQFF.

The genes are TRBV7-2 and TRBJ1-5; perhaps TRBD1 as D (6 bases). The V end lost 3 bases, the J end lost 1 base, and 7 bases lay between the germline ends. This CDR3 comprises 14 residues. Germline V CDR1 and CDR2: SGHTA, FQGNSA. The CDR3 bases are TGTGCCAGCAGCTTTCAGGGGAGCAATCAGCCCCAGCATTTT. This translates into CASSFQGSNQPQHF.

The rearrangement joins TRBV15 to TRBJ2-5; possible D gene TRBD2, 7 bases. Germline V gene data show CDR1 as LNHNV and CDR2 as YYDKDF (reference sequence). The CDR3 spans 16 residues. V was cut by 0 bases and J by 3 bases, with 14 bases left in between. The CDR3 bases are TGTGCCACCAGCAGAGATGGGGAGGGGGGAGAAGAGACCCAGTACTTC. Its protein product is CATSRDGEGGEETQYF.

The V and J genes are TRBV5-4 and TRBJ2-2; the match to TRBD2 covers 9 bases. The CDR3 contains 16 residues. The germline V gene has CDR1 SGHNT and CDR2 YYREEE (reference sequence). Trimming took 2 bases from V and 6 from J; bases not matched to a gene: 8. The CDR3 loop is CASSFLAGVLPGELFF. The CDR3 coding sequence is TGTGCCAGCAGCTTCTTAGCGGGAGTACTCCCCGGGGAGCTGTTTTTT.

The V call is TRBV18, the J call TRBJ1-2; 10 bases are shared with TRBD1. CDR1 and CDR2 (germline): KGHSH, LQKENI. The V segment lost 6 bases and the J segment 6 bases; nucleotides outside the gene matches: 4. The CDR3 is made up of 13 amino acids. Written as DNA, the CDR3 is TGTGCCAGCTCGCGGACAGGGGGGGATGGCTACACCTTC. It is translated as CASSRTGGDGYTF.

The table lists this clone with a few counts. The V and J genes are TRBV5-5 and TRBJ2-6, with D possibly being TRBD1 (5 bases). The V gene's germline CDR1 is SGHKS and CDR2 YYEKEE (reference sequence). This CDR3 has 16 amino acids. The ends were cut back, 1 base at V and 0 bases at J, with 8 bases in the middle. CDR3 protein: CASSLTGFSGANVLTF. CDR3 coding DNA: TGTGCCAGCAGCTTGACAGGTTTCTCTGGGGCCAACGTCCTGACTTTC.

The chain is built from TRBV9 and TRBJ2-5; TRBD2 is a possible D gene (6 bases). Germline lookup yields CDR1 SGDLS and CDR2 YYNGEE. V was shortened by 0 bases and J by 3 bases, with 12 bases between the two germline ends. The CDR3 sequence is 15 residues long. The CDR3 DNA follows: TGTGCCAGCAGCGTAGGAACGGGCGGGGAAGAGACCCAGTACTTC. Its translation: CASSVGTGGEETQYF.

CDR3 in amino acids: CASSIVFDTQISQHF. The CDR3 DNA follows: TGTGCCAGTAGTATAGTTTTCGACACCCAAATTTCCCAGCATTTT. This sequence joins TRBV19 and TRBJ1-5; D uncertain. CDR3 length: 15 residues. V lost 1 base and J 11 bases, leaving 18 bases between the germline ends. The germline V gene has CDR1 LNHDA and CDR2 SQIVND (reference sequence).

The V gene is TRBV7-2, the J gene TRBJ1-3; no clear D gene. The germline V gene has CDR1 SGHTA and CDR2 FQGNSA. CDR3 length: 14 residues. V lost 1 base to trimming and J lost 1 base, with 5 bases between them. For the CDR3, the DNA is TGTGCCAGCAGCTTAGTCCCATCTGGAAACACCATATATTTT. Residues: CASSLVPSGNTIYF. Complete variable domain (other parts from reference TRBV7-2 and TRBJ1-3): GAGVSQSPSNKVTEKGKDVELRCDPISGHTALYWYRQSLGQGLEFLIYFQGNSAPDKSGLPSDRFSAERTGGSVSTLTIQRTQQEDSAVYLCASSLVPSGNTIYFGEGSWLTVV.

The rearrangement uses TRBV7-6 and TRBJ1-4; D ambiguous. This CDR3 has 14 amino acids. Trimming cost V 5 bases and J 10 bases, with 17 bases left between them. Germline lookup yields CDR1 SGHVS and CDR2 FNYEAQ. CDR3 region: CASSPVTSIGKLFF. DNA for the CDR3: TGTGCCAGCAGCCCCGTAACTAGCATTGGAAAACTGTTTTTT. The full variable domain, in which reference TRBV7-6 and TRBJ1-4 provide the parts outside the CDR3, is GAGVSQSPRYKVTKRGQDVALRCDPISGHVSLYWYRQALGQGPEFLTYFNYEAQQDKSGLPNDRFSAERPEGSISTLTIQRTEQRDSAMYRCASSPVTSIGKLFFGSGTQLSVL.

The chain's CDR3 is CASRKPLSRQNYGYTF. CDR3 sequence (DNA): TGTGCCAGCAGGAAACCACTCTCGAGGCAGAACTATGGCTACACCTTC. The chain couples TRBV28 to TRBJ1-2; D not certain. This CDR3 comprises 16 residues. CDR1 is MDHEN, CDR2 SYDVKM, per germline. V shed 6 bases and J shed 2 bases, with 19 bases lying between them.

The V call is TRBV14, the J call TRBJ1-4; D perhaps matches TRBD1 (5 bases). The CDR3 contains 16 residues. The germline CDR1 and CDR2 sequences are SGHDN and FVKESK. V dropped 0 bases and J dropped 4 bases, with 12 bases sitting between them. CDR3 sequence (DNA): TGTGCCAGCAGCCAAGATCCGGCCAGGGTTAATGAAAAACTGTTTTTT. This codes for CASSQDPARVNEKLFF.